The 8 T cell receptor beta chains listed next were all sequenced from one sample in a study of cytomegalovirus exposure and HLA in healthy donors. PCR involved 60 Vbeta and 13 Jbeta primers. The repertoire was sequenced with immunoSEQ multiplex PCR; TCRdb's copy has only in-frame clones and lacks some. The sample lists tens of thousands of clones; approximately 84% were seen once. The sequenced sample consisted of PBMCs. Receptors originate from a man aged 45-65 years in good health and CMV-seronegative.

As DNA, the CDR3 is TGTGCCAGCAGCTTAGAAGGCAGGACGAACACCGGGGAGCTGTTTTTT. Its translation: CASSLEGRTNTGELFF. V gene TRBV7-8 combines with J gene TRBJ2-2, with D hard to call. The CDR3 extends over 16 amino acids. Germline V gene lookup returns CDR1 SGHVS and CDR2 FQNEAQ. Trimming left V 1 base short and J 0 bases short, with 9 bases between.

The chain's CDR3 is CASSLDRGLQPQHF. The CDR3 DNA reads TGTGCCAGCAGCTTAGATCGAGGGTTGCAGCCCCAGCATTTT. V and J are TRBV11-2 and TRBJ1-5; no firm D call. This CDR3 contains 14 residues. CDR1 is SGHAT and CDR2 is FQNNGV in the germline V gene. Trimming stripped 0 bases from V and 7 bases from J, with 10 bases between. Together with reference TRBV11-2 and TRBJ1-5, the CDR3 gives the full variable domain: EAGVAQSPRYKIIEKRQSVAFWCNPISGHATLYWYQQILGQGPKLLIQFQNNGVVDDSQLPKDRFSAERLKGVDSTLKIQPAKLEDSAVYLCASSLDRGLQPQHFGDGTRLSIL.

The CDR3 here is CASRVTGGLTEAFF. The CDR3 bases are TGTGCCAGCAGGGTGACAGGGGGCCTTACTGAAGCTTTCTTT. The V call is TRBV27, the J call TRBJ1-1; 10 bases align to TRBD1. The V segment lost 6 bases and the J segment 5 bases; nucleotides outside the gene matches: 6. Per germline, CDR1 MNHEY and CDR2 SMNVEV (reference sequence). The CDR3 is 14 amino acids.

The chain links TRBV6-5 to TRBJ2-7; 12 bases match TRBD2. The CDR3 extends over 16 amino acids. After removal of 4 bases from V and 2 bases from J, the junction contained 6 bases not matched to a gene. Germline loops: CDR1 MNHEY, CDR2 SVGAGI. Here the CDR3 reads CASSSLAGGATYEQYF. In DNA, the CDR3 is TGTGCCAGCAGTTCACTAGCGGGGGGCGCCACCTACGAGCAGTACTTC.

The CDR3 nucleotides read TGTGCCAGCAGCCAAGCTAGCCCGTCCCCAGATACGCAGTATTTT. This codes for CASSQASPSPDTQYF. The V gene is TRBV4-2, the J gene TRBJ2-3; perhaps TRBD2 as D (5 bases). CDR1 is LGHNA, CDR2 YNFKEQ, per germline. V was shortened by 1 base and J by 4 bases, with 12 bases between the two germline ends. The CDR3 loop spans 15 amino acids.

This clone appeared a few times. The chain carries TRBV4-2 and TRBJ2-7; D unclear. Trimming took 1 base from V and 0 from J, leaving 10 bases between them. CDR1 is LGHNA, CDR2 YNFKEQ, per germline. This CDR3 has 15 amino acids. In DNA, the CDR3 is TGTGCCAGCAGCCAAGCAAGCGCCAGCTCCTACGAGCAGTACTTC. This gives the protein CASSQASASSYEQYF.

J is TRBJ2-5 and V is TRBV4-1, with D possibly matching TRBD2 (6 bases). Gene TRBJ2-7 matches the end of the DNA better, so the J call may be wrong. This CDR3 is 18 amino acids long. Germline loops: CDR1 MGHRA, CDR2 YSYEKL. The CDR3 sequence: CASSHTAGPSGTSYEQYF. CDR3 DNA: TGCGCCAGCAGCCACACCGCGGGACCTTCAGGTACCTCCTACGAGCAGTACTTC.

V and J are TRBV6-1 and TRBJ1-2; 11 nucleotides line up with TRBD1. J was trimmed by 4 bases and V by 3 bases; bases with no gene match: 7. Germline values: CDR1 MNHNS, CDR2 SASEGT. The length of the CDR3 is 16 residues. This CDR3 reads CASSESGQGGAYGYTF. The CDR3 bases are TGTGCCAGCAGTGAGTCGGGACAGGGGGGGGCCTATGGCTACACCTTC.